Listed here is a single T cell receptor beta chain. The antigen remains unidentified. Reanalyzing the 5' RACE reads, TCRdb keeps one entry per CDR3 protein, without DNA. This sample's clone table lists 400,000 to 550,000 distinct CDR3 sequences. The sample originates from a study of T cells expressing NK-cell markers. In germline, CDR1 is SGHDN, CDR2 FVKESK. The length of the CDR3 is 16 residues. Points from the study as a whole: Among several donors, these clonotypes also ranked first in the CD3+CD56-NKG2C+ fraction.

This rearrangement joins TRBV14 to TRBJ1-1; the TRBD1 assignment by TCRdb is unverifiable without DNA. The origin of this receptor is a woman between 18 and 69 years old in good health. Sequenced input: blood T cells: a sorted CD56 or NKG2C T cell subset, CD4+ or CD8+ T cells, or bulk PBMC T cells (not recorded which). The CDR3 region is CASSQDWGNANTEAFF.